This record covers a single TCR beta chain. The sample comes from a study of T-cell reconstitution after alpha-beta-depleted transplantation in children. The library targeted TCRbeta and was prepared with unique molecular identifiers. One entry per CDR3 protein, called by TCRdb with MiXCR from the PCR reads. This repertoire shows 700,000 or so distinct CDR3 sequences, roughly 14% found once; its top ten account for 0.79%. This clonotype was sampled from a girl aged 2 to 10 with congenital amegakaryocytic thrombocytopenia, due to receive a stem cell transplant. The specimen was PBMCs, collected before TCRalphabeta/CD19-depleted stem cell transplant.

The DNA for the CDR3 is TGTGCCAGCAGCTTACCCGAAGGGGGAGCCTACGAGCAGTACTTC. Translation: CASSLPEGGAYEQYF. The chain is built from TRBV7-8 and TRBJ2-7; perhaps TRBD1 as D (6 bases). CDR1 SGHVS and CDR2 FQNEAQ come from the germline V gene. This CDR3 has 15 residues. V lost 2 bases and J lost 2, with 13 bases in between.